This TCR beta chain is drawn from a study of T cells in Graves' hyperthyroidism and ophthalmopathy. What was amplified from RNA transcripts were TCR beta CDR3 regions. With the HTBI primer set, the TCR CDR3 went through a first round of RT-PCR. TCRdb itself ran the multiplex PCR reads through MiXCR, one entry per CDR3 protein. The table has 540,000 or so distinct CDR3 sequences, about a sixth seen once. Germline V gene data show CDR1 as GTSNPN and CDR2 as SVGIG (reference sequence). Trimming removed 0 bases from V and 4 bases from J, with 12 bases in between. The CDR3 is made up of 14 amino acids. Sample: blood. The clonotype was recovered from a woman in her twenties or thirties with Graves' hyperthyroidism. This chain links TRBV30 with TRBJ1-1, with D perhaps matching TRBD1 (6 bases). CDR3 region: CAWSVTGGLTEAFF. DNA of the CDR3: TGTGCCTGGAGTGTAACCGGGGGGCTCACTGAAGCTTTCTTT.